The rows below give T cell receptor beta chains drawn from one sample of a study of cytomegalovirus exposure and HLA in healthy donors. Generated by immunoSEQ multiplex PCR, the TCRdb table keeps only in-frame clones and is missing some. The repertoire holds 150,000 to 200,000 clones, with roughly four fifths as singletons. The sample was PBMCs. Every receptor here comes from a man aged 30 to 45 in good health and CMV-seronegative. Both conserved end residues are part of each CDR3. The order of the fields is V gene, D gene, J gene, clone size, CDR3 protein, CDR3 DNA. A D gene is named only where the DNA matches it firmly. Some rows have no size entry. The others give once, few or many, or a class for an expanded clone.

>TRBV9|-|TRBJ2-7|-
CASSVETYSYEQYF
TGTGCCAGCAGCGTAGAAACCTACTCCTACGAGCAGTACTTC
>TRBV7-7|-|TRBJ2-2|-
CASSFLAVPGELFF
TGTGCTAGCAGCTTTCTAGCAGTTCCCGGGGAGCTGTTTTTT
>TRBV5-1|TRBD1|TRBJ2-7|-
CASSWGTGHSYEQYF
TGCGCCAGCAGCTGGGGGACAGGGCACTCCTACGAGCAGTACTTC
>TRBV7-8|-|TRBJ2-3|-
CASSLFGGTDTQYF
TGTGCCAGCAGCTTATTCGGGGGCACAGATACGCAGTATTTT
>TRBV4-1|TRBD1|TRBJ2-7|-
CASSQVTGGYEQYF
TGCGCCAGCAGCCAAGTTACAGGGGGCTACGAGCAGTACTTC
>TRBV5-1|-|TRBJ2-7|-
CASSLGQRATYEQYF
TGCGCCAGCAGCTTGGGCCAGCGGGCCACCTACGAGCAGTACTTC
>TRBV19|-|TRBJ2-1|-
CASASRASDGEQFF
TGTGCCAGTGCGTCGAGGGCTAGCGACGGTGAGCAGTTCTTC
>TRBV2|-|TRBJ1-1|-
CASSDSIMGGSTEAFF
TGTGCCAGCAGTGATTCGATCATGGGGGGTAGCACTGAAGCTTTCTTT
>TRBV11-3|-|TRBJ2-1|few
CASSLESGTEQFF
TGTGCCAGCAGCTTAGAGTCGGGAACCGAGCAGTTCTTC
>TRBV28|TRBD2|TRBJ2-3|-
CASSRLAGGSDTQYF
TGTGCCAGCAGCCGACTAGCGGGAGGGTCAGATACGCAGTATTTT
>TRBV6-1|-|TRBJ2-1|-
CASSDTSNEQFF
TGTGCCAGCAGTGATACTAGTAATGAGCAGTTCTTC
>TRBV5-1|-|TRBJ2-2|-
CASTLRRANTGELFF
TGCGCCAGCACCCTCAGACGGGCGAACACCGGGGAGCTGTTTTTT
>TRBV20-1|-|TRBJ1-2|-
CSARAGDGYTF
TGCAGTGCGAGAGCAGGGGATGGCTACACCTTC
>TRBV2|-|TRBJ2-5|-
CARRLGGGETQYF
TGTGCCAGACGGCTAGGGGGAGGGGAGACCCAGTACTTC
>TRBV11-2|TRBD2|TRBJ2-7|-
CASSTGLDYEQYF
TGTGCCAGCAGCACCGGACTAGACTACGAGCAGTACTTC
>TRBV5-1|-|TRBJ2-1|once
CASNQANYNEQFF
TGCGCCAGCAATCAAGCGAACTACAATGAGCAGTTCTTC
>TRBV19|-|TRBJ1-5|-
CASSTQGRNQPQHF
TGTGCCAGTAGTACACAGGGTAGGAATCAGCCCCAGCATTTT
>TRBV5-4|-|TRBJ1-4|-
CASSSKQGSDEKLFF
TGTGCCAGCAGCTCCAAACAGGGTTCAGATGAAAAACTGTTTTTT
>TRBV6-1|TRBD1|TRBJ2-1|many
CASSEVPGQGADEQFF
TGTGCCAGCAGTGAAGTTCCCGGACAGGGGGCCGATGAGCAGTTCTTC
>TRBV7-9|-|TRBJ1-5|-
CASSLEGDSNQPQHF
TGTGCCAGCAGCTTAGAGGGCGACAGTAATCAGCCCCAGCATTTT
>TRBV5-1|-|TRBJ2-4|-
CASSFGGFRDIQYF
TGCGCCAGCAGCTTTGGGGGGTTTCGGGACATTCAGTACTTC
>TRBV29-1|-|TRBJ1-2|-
CSVPRLRVGGYTF
TGCAGCGTTCCCAGGCTCAGGGTGGGCGGCTACACCTTC
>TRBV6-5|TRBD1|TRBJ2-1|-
CASSYSPGQGRFF
TGTGCCAGCAGTTACTCGCCGGGACAGGGGCGTTTCTTC
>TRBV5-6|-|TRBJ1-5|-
CASSLAGGSNQPQHF
TGTGCCAGCAGCTTGGCCGGGGGTAGCAATCAGCCCCAGCATTTT
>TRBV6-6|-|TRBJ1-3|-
CASSNGLNSGNTIYF
TGTGCCAGCAGTAACGGACTTAACTCTGGAAACACCATATATTTT
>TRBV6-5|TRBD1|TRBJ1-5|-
CASRHRDRGDQPQHF
TGTGCCAGCCGCCATCGGGACAGGGGGGATCAGCCCCAGCATTTT
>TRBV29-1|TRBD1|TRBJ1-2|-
CSVETTGTNYGYTF
TGCAGCGTTGAAACGACAGGGACCAACTATGGCTACACCTTC
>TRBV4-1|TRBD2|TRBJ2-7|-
CASSQLAGNPSYEQYF
TGCGCCAGCAGCCAACTAGCGGGAAACCCCTCCTACGAGCAGTACTTC
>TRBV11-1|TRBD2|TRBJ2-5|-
CASSIAGGRETQYF
TGTGCCAGCAGCATAGCGGGAGGACGAGAGACCCAGTACTTC
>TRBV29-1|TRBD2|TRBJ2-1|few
CSVHGLAGAGYYNEQFF
TGCAGCGTCCATGGACTAGCGGGAGCGGGATACTACAATGAGCAGTTCTTC
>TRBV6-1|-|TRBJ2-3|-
CASSEDPTATDTQYF
TGTGCCAGCAGTGAAGATCCCACTGCCACAGATACGCAGTATTTT
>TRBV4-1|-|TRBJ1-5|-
CASSHPRGLGNQPQHF
TGCGCCAGCAGCCATCCCAGGGGCCTCGGCAATCAGCCCCAGCATTTT
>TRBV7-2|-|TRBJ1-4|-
CASSYSPGANEKLFF
TGTGCCAGCAGTTACTCACCGGGTGCTAATGAAAAACTGTTTTTT
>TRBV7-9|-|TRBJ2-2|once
CASSLVGGNTGELFF
TGTGCCAGCAGCTTAGTGGGAGGGAACACCGGGGAGCTGTTTTTT
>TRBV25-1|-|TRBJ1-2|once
CASSGARGSYGYTF
TGTGCCAGCAGTGGGGCTCGGGGTTCCTATGGCTACACCTTC
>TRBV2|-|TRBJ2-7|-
CASSVSRTYEQYF
TGTGCCAGCAGTGTCAGTCGAACCTACGAGCAGTACTTC
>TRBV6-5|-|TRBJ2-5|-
CASSSPRDSQETQYF
TGTGCCAGCAGTTCCCCGCGGGACAGCCAAGAGACCCAATACTTC
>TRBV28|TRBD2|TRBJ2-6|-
CASSLLAGGDGANVLTF
TGTGCCAGCAGTTTGCTAGCGGGAGGGGATGGGGCCAACGTCCTGACTTTC